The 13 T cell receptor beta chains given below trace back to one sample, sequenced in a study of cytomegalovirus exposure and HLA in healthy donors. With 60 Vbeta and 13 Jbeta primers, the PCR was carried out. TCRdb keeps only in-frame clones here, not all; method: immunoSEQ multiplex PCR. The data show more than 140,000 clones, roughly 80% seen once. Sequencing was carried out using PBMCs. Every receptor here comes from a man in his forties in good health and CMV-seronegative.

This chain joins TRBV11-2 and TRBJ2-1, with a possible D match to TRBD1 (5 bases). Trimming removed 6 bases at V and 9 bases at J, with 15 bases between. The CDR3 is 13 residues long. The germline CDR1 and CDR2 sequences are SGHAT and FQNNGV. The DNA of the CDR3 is TGTGCCAGCAGGTACAACAGGCTTGGTGAGCAGTTCTTC. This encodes CASRYNRLGEQFF.

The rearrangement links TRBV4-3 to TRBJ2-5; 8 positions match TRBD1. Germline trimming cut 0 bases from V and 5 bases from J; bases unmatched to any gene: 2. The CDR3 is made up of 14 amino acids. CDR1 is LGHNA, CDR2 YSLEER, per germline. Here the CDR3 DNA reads TGCGCCAGCAGCCAAGACGGGGACAGGGAGACCCAGTACTTC. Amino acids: CASSQDGDRETQYF.

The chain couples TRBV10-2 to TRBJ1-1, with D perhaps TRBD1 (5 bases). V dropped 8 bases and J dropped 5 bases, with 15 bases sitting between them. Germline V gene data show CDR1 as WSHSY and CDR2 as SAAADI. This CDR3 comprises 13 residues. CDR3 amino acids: CASAGQGLTEAFF. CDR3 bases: TGCGCCAGCGCCGGGCAGGGTTTGACTGAAGCTTTCTTT.

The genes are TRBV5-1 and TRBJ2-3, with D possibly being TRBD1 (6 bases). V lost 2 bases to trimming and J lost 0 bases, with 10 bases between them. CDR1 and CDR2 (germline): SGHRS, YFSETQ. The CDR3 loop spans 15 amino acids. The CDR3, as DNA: TGCGCCAGCAGCTTTAGGGGGTGGAGCACAGATACGCAGTATTTT. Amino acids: CASSFRGWSTDTQYF.

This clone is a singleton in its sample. The CDR3 nucleotides are TGTGCCACCACTCAGGGGGTTAATAGCAATCAGCCCCAGCATTTT. Translating gives CATTQGVNSNQPQHF. This chain joins TRBV15 and TRBJ1-5; 7 nucleotides match TRBD1. Germline lookup yields CDR1 LNHNV and CDR2 YYDKDF (reference sequence). CDR3 length: 15 amino acids. J gave up 0 bases and V 7 bases, and 6 bases lay outside the gene matches.

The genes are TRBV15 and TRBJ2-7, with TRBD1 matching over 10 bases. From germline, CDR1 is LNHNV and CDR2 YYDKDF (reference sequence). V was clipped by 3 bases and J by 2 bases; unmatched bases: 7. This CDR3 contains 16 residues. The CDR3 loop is CATSSLTGQGAYEQYF. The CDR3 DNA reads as TGTGCCACCAGCAGTCTAACCGGACAGGGGGCCTACGAGCAGTACTTC.

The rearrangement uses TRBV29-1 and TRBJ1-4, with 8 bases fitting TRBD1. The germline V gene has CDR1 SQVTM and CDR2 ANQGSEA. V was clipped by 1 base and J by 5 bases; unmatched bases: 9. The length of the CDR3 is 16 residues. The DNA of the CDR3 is TGCAGCGTTGAAGTCAATTCAGGGGGCAGAAATGAAAAACTGTTTTTT. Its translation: CSVEVNSGGRNEKLFF.

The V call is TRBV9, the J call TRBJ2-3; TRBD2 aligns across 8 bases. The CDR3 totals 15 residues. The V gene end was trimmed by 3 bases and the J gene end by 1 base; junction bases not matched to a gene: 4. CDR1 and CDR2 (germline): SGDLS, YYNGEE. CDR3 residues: CASSARGGRTDTQYF. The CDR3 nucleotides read TGTGCCAGCAGCGCCCGCGGGGGGCGCACAGATACGCAGTATTTT.

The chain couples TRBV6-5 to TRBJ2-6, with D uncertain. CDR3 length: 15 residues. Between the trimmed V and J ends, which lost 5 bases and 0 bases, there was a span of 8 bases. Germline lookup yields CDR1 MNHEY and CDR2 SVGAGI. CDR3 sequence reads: CASSPTSSGANVLTF. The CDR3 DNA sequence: TGTGCCAGCAGTCCGACATCCTCTGGGGCCAACGTCCTGACTTTC.

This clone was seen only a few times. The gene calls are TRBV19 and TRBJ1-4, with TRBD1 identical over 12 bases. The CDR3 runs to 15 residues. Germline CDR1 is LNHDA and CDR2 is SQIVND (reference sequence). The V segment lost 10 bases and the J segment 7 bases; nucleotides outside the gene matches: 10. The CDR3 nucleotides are TGTGCCACCACGGGACAGGGGGCTTATAGTGAAAAACTGTTTTTT. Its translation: CATTGQGAYSEKLFF. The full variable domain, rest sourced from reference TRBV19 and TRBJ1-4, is DGGITQSPKYLFRKEGQNVTLSCEQNLNHDAMYWYRQDPGQGLRLIYYSQIVNDFQKGDIAEGYSVSREKKESFPLTVTSAQKNPTAFYLCATTGQGAYSEKLFFGSGTQLSVL.

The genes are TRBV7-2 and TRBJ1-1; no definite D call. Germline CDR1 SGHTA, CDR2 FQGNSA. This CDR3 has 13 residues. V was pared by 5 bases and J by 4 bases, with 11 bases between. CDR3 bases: TGTGCCAGCAGCCGAACAGAGGGCACTGAAGCTTTCTTT. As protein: CASSRTEGTEAFF.

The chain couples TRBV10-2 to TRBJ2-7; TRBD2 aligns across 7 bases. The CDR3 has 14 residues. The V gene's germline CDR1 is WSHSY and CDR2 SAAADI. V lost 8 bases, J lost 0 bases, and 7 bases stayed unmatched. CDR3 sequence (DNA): TGCGCCAGCGCTCTGGGGGGGTTCTCCTACGAGCAGTACTTC. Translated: CASALGGFSYEQYF.

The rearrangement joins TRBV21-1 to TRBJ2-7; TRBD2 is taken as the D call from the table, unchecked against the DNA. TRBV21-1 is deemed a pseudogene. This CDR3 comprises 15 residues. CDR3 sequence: CANTPGRGSGYEQYF. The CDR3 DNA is TGTGCCAACACGCCAGGTCGGGGATCGGGCTACGAGCAGTACTTC.